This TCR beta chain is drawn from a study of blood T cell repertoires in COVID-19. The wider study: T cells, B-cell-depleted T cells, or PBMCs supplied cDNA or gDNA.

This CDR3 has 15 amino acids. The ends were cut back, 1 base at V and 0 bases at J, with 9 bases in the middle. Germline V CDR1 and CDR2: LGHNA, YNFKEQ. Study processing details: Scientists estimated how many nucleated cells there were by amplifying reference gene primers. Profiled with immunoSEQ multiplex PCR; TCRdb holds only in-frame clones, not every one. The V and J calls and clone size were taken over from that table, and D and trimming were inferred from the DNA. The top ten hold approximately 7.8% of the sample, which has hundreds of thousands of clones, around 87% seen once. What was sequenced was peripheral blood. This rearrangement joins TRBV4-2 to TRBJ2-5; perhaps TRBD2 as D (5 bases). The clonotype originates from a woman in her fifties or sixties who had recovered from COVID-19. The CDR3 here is CASSQVFGDQETQYF. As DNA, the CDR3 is TGTGCCAGCAGCCAAGTGTTCGGGGACCAAGAGACCCAGTACTTC.